This TCR beta chain was captured by sequencing in a study of blood T cell repertoires in COVID-19. About the research overall: PBMCs, B-cell-depleted T cells, or T cells provided the cDNA or gDNA that made up the material.

Profiled with immunoSEQ multiplex PCR; TCRdb holds only in-frame clones, not every one. Found here are about 440,000 clones, approximately 90% of them singletons; the top ten hold around 1.8%. V lost 2 bases, J lost 0 bases, and 8 bases lay in between. The CDR3 is 15 amino acids. Germline V CDR1 and CDR2: MNHEY, SVGAGI. The receptor was isolated from a woman aged 18-29 years with acute COVID-19. Sample: PBMCs or T cells enriched from blood (not recorded which). This sequence joins TRBV6-5 and TRBJ1-3; no definite D call. For the CDR3, the DNA is TGTGCCAGCAGTTACAGTAGAAACTCTGGAAACACCATATATTTT. Amino acids: CASSYSRNSGNTIYF.